The 8 T cell receptor beta chains listed next were all sequenced from one sample in a study of T-cell reconstitution after alpha-beta-depleted transplantation in children. Molecular barcoding with unique molecular identifiers was used for the TCRbeta library. TCRdb ran MiXCR on the PCR reads and lists one entry per CDR3 protein. The sample shows just over 200,000 distinct CDR3 sequences, roughly 8.3% of them seen only once. The sample in question was PBMCs, mostly from graft donor cells, obtained 360 days after TCRalphabeta/CD19-depleted stem cell transplant. The receptors come from a male patient aged 2-15 years who had a stem cell transplant for acute myeloid leukemia, so the T cells may come from the graft donor.

The genes are TRBV20-1 and TRBJ2-7; 13 nucleotides align to TRBD2. Germline CDR1 DFQATT, CDR2 SNEGSKA (reference sequence). This CDR3 is built from 19 residues. V lost 2 bases, J lost 3 bases, and 16 bases stayed unmatched. DNA of the CDR3: TGCAGTGCTAGAACAACTAGCGGGAGGGCCAACGTACGAAACTACGAGCAGTACTTC. Amino acids: CSARTTSGRANVRNYEQYF.

This clonotype was seen ten or more times. The chain employs TRBV7-3 and TRBJ1-1; no clear D gene. Germline V CDR1 and CDR2: SGHTA, FQGTGA. V shed 5 bases and J shed 1 base, with 11 bases lying between them. The CDR3 sequence is 14 residues long. This CDR3 is CASSKGRKNTEAFF. The CDR3 DNA reads TGTGCCAGCAGCAAAGGTAGGAAGAACACTGAAGCTTTCTTT.

This clonotype was counted only a few times. The rearrangement uses TRBV19 and TRBJ2-1; D is possibly TRBD2 (5 bases). This CDR3 region has 14 residues. The V gene lost 3 bases and the J gene lost 8 bases, with 14 bases spanning the gap. Germline V gene data show CDR1 as LNHDA and CDR2 as SQIVND (reference sequence). The CDR3 region has the DNA TGTGCCAGTAGTATGAGGACTCCCCTCGATGAGCAGTTCTTC. Protein sequence: CASSMRTPLDEQFF.

This clonotype has a count of ten or more. The chain combines TRBV6-2 or TRBV6-3 with TRBJ2-7; 9 bases fit TRBD2. The ends lost 6 bases at V and 6 bases at J; junction bases unmatched: 12. Germline V lookup: CDR1 MNHEY, CDR2 SVGEGT. The CDR3 spans 15 residues. CDR3 nucleotide sequence: TGTGCCAGCAGCGGCCGTGGTAGCGGGAGATCCGAGCAGTACTTC. Translated: CASSGRGSGRSEQYF.

In this sample, this clonotype turned up a few times. The rearrangement uses TRBV11-2 and TRBJ2-7; D is undetermined. Trimming stripped 3 bases from V and 1 base from J, with 10 bases between. The CDR3 is 14 amino acids. The germline V gene has CDR1 SGHAT and CDR2 FQNNGV. The CDR3 loop is CASSFLARSYEQYF. CDR3 coding DNA: TGTGCCAGCAGCTTCCTGGCGAGGTCCTACGAGCAGTACTTC.

This clonotype was recorded a few times. The rearrangement links TRBV7-2 to TRBJ2-5; D is ambiguous. V was cut by 1 base and J by 5 bases, with 8 bases left in between. The CDR3 covers 13 residues. Germline CDR1 SGHTA, CDR2 FQGNSA. The CDR3 sequence is CASSLVQWETQYF. The DNA for the CDR3 is TGTGCCAGCAGCTTAGTGCAGTGGGAGACCCAGTACTTC.

This clonotype was seen only a few times. This chain uses TRBV9 with TRBJ2-7; D ambiguous. This CDR3 spans 14 amino acids. CDR1 and CDR2 (germline): SGDLS, YYNGEE. The germline V and J ends were trimmed by 4 bases and 5 bases, with 16 bases remaining between them. The DNA of the CDR3 is TGTGCCAGCAGCCCACCCTTTTCCACGGACGAGCAGTACTTC. It encodes CASSPPFSTDEQYF.

This clonotype has at least ten counts. The genes are TRBV12-3 or TRBV12-4 and TRBJ2-4; D gene uncertain. The CDR3 is 12 residues long. V gave up 6 bases and J gave up 1 base, with 4 bases separating them. CDR3 DNA sequence: TGTGCCAGCAGGAGGGCCAAAAACATTCAGTACTTC. It translates to CASRRAKNIQYF.